This TCR beta chain was recorded in a study of blood T cell repertoires in COVID-19. At the level of the study: Material from acute and convalescent COVID-19 was sourced from the United States, Italy and Spain.

Cohorts were assigned according to the clinical history that participants reported. The CDR3 has 16 amino acids. V shed 7 bases and J shed 5 bases, with 21 bases lying between them. Germline CDR1 and CDR2: SGHTA and FQGNSA. This clone was seen once. Generated by immunoSEQ multiplex PCR, the TCRdb table keeps only in-frame clones and is missing some. The top ten clones hold approximately 0.97% of a sample with 300,000 to 350,000 clones, 85% to 90% of them seen once. The clonotype originates from a woman aged 25 to 39 who had been exposed to COVID-19. The specimen sequenced was PBMCs or T cells enriched from blood (not recorded which). J is TRBJ2-1 and V is TRBV7-2, with D possibly TRBD2 on 6 matching bases. This CDR3 is CASTLDGASENNEQFF. The CDR3 DNA reads TGTGCCAGCACTCTAGATGGGGCTAGCGAAAACAATGAGCAGTTCTTC.